Below, 8 T cell receptor beta chains from the same sample are listed, as sequenced in a study of control samples from healthy donors and cancer patients. Data came from immunoSEQ multiplex PCR; TCRdb stores just in-frame clones and leaves some out. The repertoire has some 160,000 clones, about 94% of them found once; the top ten carry approximately 8%. The sample was blood. These receptor sequences come from a woman between 40 and 50 years old in good health.

The sample holds a few counts of this clone. The chain uses TRBV4-2 and TRBJ1-5, with TRBD1 as a possible D gene (5 bases). This CDR3 is built from 15 residues. Germline CDR1 and CDR2: LGHNA and YNFKEQ. The germline V and J ends were trimmed by 3 bases and 9 bases, with 18 bases remaining between them. The CDR3 region has the DNA TGTGCCAGCAGCCACGAGGACCAGGGAGTGAGGCCCCAGCATTTT. This codes for CASSHEDQGVRPQHF.

In this sample, this clone turned up once. The J gene is TRBJ2-4, the V gene TRBV11-2; no reliable D call. Germline CDR1 and CDR2: SGHAT and FQNNGV. The CDR3 is made up of 11 amino acids. Trimming removed 1 base from V and 9 bases from J, with 4 bases in between. The CDR3 nucleotides read TGTGCCAGCAGCTTAGGGGGCATTCAGTACTTC. Translating it yields CASSLGGIQYF.

The CDR3 nucleotides read TGTGCCATCGGAGCGGGGGGCTCCTACAATGAGCAGTTCTTC. Amino acids: CAIGAGGSYNEQFF. The J gene is TRBJ2-1, the V gene TRBV10-3; TRBD2 agrees at 9 bases. J was trimmed by 0 bases and V by 8 bases; bases with no gene match: 2. From germline, CDR1 is ENHRY and CDR2 SYGVKD. The CDR3 loop spans 14 amino acids.

The genes are TRBV14 and TRBJ1-6; 12 nucleotides line up with TRBD1. Germline CDR1 reads SGHDN; CDR2 reads FVKESK. The CDR3 extends over 14 amino acids. V gave up 5 bases and J gave up 10 bases; unmatched junction bases: 3. The CDR3 spells CASSGTGGGSPLHF. The CDR3 region has the DNA TGTGCCAGCAGCGGGACAGGGGGCGGGTCACCCCTCCACTTT.

V gene TRBV7-9 combines with J gene TRBJ2-1; TRBD2 matches 10 bases. The CDR3 has 16 amino acids. Germline V gives CDR1 SEHNR, CDR2 FQNEAQ (reference sequence). V gave up 0 bases and J gave up 2 bases; unmatched junction bases: 1. CDR3 bases: TGTGCCAGCAGCTTAGCTACTAGCGGGGCCTACAATGAGCAGTTCTTC. The encoded protein is CASSLATSGAYNEQFF.

This chain joins TRBV25-1 and TRBJ2-2; D not resolved. This CDR3 has 15 residues. Trimming removed 7 bases at V and 7 bases at J, with 19 bases between. Germline loops: CDR1 MGHDK, CDR2 SYGVNS. The CDR3 DNA sequence: TGTGCCAGCACCCCCGGTCCCCAAGCGATCGGGGAGCTGTTTTTT. Translated: CASTPGPQAIGELFF.

This clone was recorded only once. DNA for the CDR3: TGTGCCAGCAGCTTAAAGCTCTCTGGAAACACCATATATTTT. Its protein is CASSLKLSGNTIYF. The rearrangement joins TRBV7-2 to TRBJ1-3; D call uncertain. V was trimmed by 2 bases and J by 0 bases, leaving 5 bases between them. Germline CDR1 reads SGHTA; CDR2 reads FQGNSA. The CDR3 is 14 residues long.

The chain uses TRBV7-8 and TRBJ2-5, with D perhaps matching TRBD1 (6 bases). This CDR3 contains 14 residues. V lost 1 base and J lost 5, with 11 bases in between. Germline V gene data show CDR1 as SGHVS and CDR2 as FQNEAQ. CDR3 amino acids: CASSLGTVRETQYF. The CDR3 DNA is TGTGCCAGCAGCTTAGGGACAGTGAGGGAGACCCAGTACTTC.